The 16 T cell receptor beta chains presented below share a single source sample, sequenced in a study of vaccination effects on CD4 cells after COVID-19. No antigens are known for them. ViraFEST expansion of antigen-specific CD4+ T cells with viral peptide pools preceded sequencing. Researchers isolated CD4+ T cells once approximately eleven days of culture had elapsed. Two-dose vaccination with either BNT162b2 or mRNA-1273 was given to the participants. The repertoire was sequenced with immunoSEQ multiplex PCR; TCRdb's copy has only in-frame clones and lacks some. The data hold 70,000 to 95,000 clones, with over 75% observed a single time. The sequencing used CD4+ T cells from PBMCs cultured with HCoV-OC43 spike peptides, collected after COVID-19 vaccination. Subset reported: HCoV-OC43 spike overlapping peptide pool stimulation. These receptors were collected from a human donor who received a COVID-19 vaccine.

The rearrangement joins TRBV7-8 to TRBJ1-2, with D perhaps matching TRBD1 (5 bases). The CDR3 length is 14 residues. V was cut by 4 bases and J by 2 bases, with 11 bases left in between. CDR1 and CDR2 (germline): SGHVS, FQNEAQ. CDR3 loop: CASSWAGSNYGYTF. The CDR3 DNA sequence: TGTGCCAGCAGCTGGGCAGGGTCGAACTATGGCTACACCTTC.

This chain uses TRBV5-1 with TRBJ2-5; TRBD2 is a possible D gene (7 bases). This CDR3 spans 15 amino acids. Trimming stripped 0 bases from V and 5 bases from J, with 14 bases between. Looked up from germline, CDR1 is SGHRS and CDR2 is YFSETQ. The CDR3 spells CASSLEGGARETQYF. CDR3 coding DNA: TGCGCCAGCAGCTTGGAAGGGGGGGCTAGGGAGACCCAGTACTTC.

The V gene is TRBV4-1, the J gene TRBJ1-1; a possible D gene is TRBD1 (5 bases). This CDR3 has 19 residues. Germline V CDR1 and CDR2: MGHRA, YSYEKL. Deletions cut 0 bases from V and 4 bases from J, with 24 bases between. The CDR3 reads CASSQDRPRVYMAGTEAFF. The DNA of the CDR3 is TGCGCCAGCAGCCAAGATCGTCCCAGGGTTTATATGGCGGGCACTGAAGCTTTCTTT.

The chain links TRBV18 to TRBJ2-7; no definite D call. Per the germline V gene, CDR1 is KGHSH and CDR2 is LQKENI. The V end was cut by 2 bases, the J end by 1 base, with 6 bases between. This CDR3 is built from 13 residues. The CDR3 region has the DNA TGTGCCAGCTCACCAGGAGTTTCCTACGAGCAGTACGTC. It encodes CASSPGVSYEQYV.

The chain has TRBV9 and TRBJ2-1; D gene unclear. Germline V gene lookup returns CDR1 SGDLS and CDR2 YYNGEE. The CDR3 is 13 residues long. Trimming stripped 0 bases from V and 4 bases from J, with 5 bases between. The CDR3 sequence is CASSVDRYNEQFF. DNA of the CDR3: TGTGCCAGCAGCGTAGACCGGTACAATGAGCAGTTCTTC.

The CDR3 loop is CSVERSSNYGYTF. The CDR3 nucleotides read TGCAGCGTTGAGCGCAGCAGCAACTATGGCTACACCTTC. The chain couples TRBV29-1 to TRBJ1-2; D is uncertain. CDR3 length: 13 residues. V gave up 3 bases and J gave up 2 bases, with 10 bases separating them. CDR1 is SQVTM, CDR2 ANQGSEA, per germline.

The gene calls are TRBV2 and TRBJ2-1; a weak D match, TRBD1 (6 bases). This CDR3 is built from 15 residues. Germline CDR1 SNHLY, CDR2 FYNNEI. Deletions cut 8 bases from V and 0 bases from J, with 14 bases between. CDR3 DNA sequence: TGTGCCAGCCGCCACCTACAGGGCTCCTACAATGAGCAGTTCTTC. Protein product: CASRHLQGSYNEQFF.

This clone was recorded only once. This rearrangement joins TRBV18 to TRBJ1-3; 8 bases agree with TRBD1. The germline CDR1 and CDR2 sequences are KGHSH and LQKENI. CDR3 length: 18 amino acids. V shed 6 bases and J 0 bases; nucleotides not matched to a gene: 13. The DNA of the CDR3 is TGTGCCAGCTCCCTTGACGGGACAGGCTTGTTCTCTGGAAACACCATATATTTT. Translated, it gives CASSLDGTGLFSGNTIYF.

The chain recombines TRBV12-5 with TRBJ2-5; 9 bases line up with TRBD2. The germline CDR1 and CDR2 sequences are LGHNT and FRNRAP. J gave up 5 bases and V 6 bases, and 7 bases lay outside the gene matches. This CDR3 is built from 14 residues. The CDR3 DNA sequence: TGTGCTAGTGGCCTGGAACTAGCGGGCGAGACCCAGTACTTC. Amino acid sequence: CASGLELAGETQYF.

The chain is built from TRBV30 and TRBJ1-3; D remains ambiguous. V lost 1 base to trimming and J lost 1 base, with 8 bases between them. The germline CDR1 and CDR2 sequences are GTSNPN and SVGIG (reference sequence). The CDR3 is 14 amino acids. The CDR3 here is CAWSEARSGNTIYF. The CDR3 DNA reads TGTGCCTGGAGTGAGGCCCGTTCTGGAAACACCATATATTTT.

V gene TRBV6-4 combines with J gene TRBJ1-2; D uncertain. The CDR3 runs 14 residues. Germline CDR1 reads MRHNA; CDR2 reads SNTAGT. V shed 0 bases and J shed 8 bases, with 13 bases lying between them. The CDR3 bases are TGTGCCAGCAGTGACTCAGGGTCCCTCGGGGGCTACACCTTC. Protein product: CASSDSGSLGGYTF.

This clone has a handful of counts. The chain has TRBV4-2 and TRBJ2-3; D is unresolved. This CDR3 is 17 amino acids long. Looked up from germline, CDR1 is LGHNA and CDR2 is YNFKEQ. Between the trimmed V and J ends, which lost 2 bases and 4 bases, there was a span of 19 bases. The chain's CDR3 is CASSQRRAPELPDTQYF. CDR3 sequence (DNA): TGTGCCAGCAGCCAAAGAAGAGCCCCAGAGCTCCCAGATACGCAGTATTTT.

The chain employs TRBV7-8 and TRBJ1-4; D is ambiguous. Trimming shortened V by 5 bases and J by 8 bases, and 12 bases separated the two germline ends. The CDR3 sequence is 13 residues long. Germline CDR1 and CDR2: SGHVS and FQNEAQ. CDR3 nucleotide sequence: TGTGCCAGCAGCCCCGTTGAGGTCGAAAAACTGTTTTTT. Encoded protein: CASSPVEVEKLFF.

The chain uses TRBV4-1 and TRBJ2-3; D gene uncertain. Germline V gene data show CDR1 as MGHRA and CDR2 as YSYEKL. The CDR3 has 15 residues. V was clipped by 0 bases and J by 2 bases, with 9 bases between them. This CDR3 reads CASSQDFPLTDTQYF. CDR3 bases: TGCGCCAGCAGCCAAGATTTTCCCCTCACAGATACGCAGTATTTT.

This chain joins TRBV27 and TRBJ1-5; 8 nucleotides line up with TRBD1. V lost 4 bases and J lost 7; bases outside the gene matches: 6. Germline CDR1 and CDR2: MNHEY and SMNVEV (reference sequence). The CDR3 loop spans 14 amino acids. CDR3 amino acids: CASSSQGAAQPQHF. The CDR3 DNA reads as TGTGCCAGCAGTTCGCAGGGGGCCGCACAGCCCCAGCATTTT.

The gene calls are TRBV5-1 and TRBJ1-4; D is undetermined. CDR3 length: 16 residues. Deletions cut 0 bases from V and 8 bases from J, with 17 bases between. CDR1 is SGHRS and CDR2 is YFSETQ in the germline V gene. In DNA form, the CDR3 reads TGCGCCAGCAGCTTGGGGTCGGGAGCGGATCCGGAAAAACTGTTTTTT. It is translated as CASSLGSGADPEKLFF.